The present entry profiles one T cell receptor beta chain with its context. As yet, its antigen is unknown. The sample originates from a study of cytomegalovirus exposure and HLA in healthy donors. Findings and limits, study-wide: When analyzed later, a missense DCLRE1C variant was found to be linked to TCR beta V- and J-gene trimming.

CDR1 is SGDLS, CDR2 YYNGEE, per germline. Trimming cost V 3 bases and J 8 bases; bases outside gene matches: 5. This CDR3 has 14 residues. The PCR had 60 Vbeta and 13 Jbeta primers. Clones were sequenced by immunoSEQ multiplex PCR, and TCRdb holds only the in-frame ones, with some missing. The profile shows some 110,000 clones, over 65% of them singletons. This sequence was found in a man aged 40-49 years in good health and CMV-seropositive. This chain uses TRBV9 with TRBJ1-4; 9 nucleotides match TRBD1. The sample taken for sequencing was PBMCs. CDR3 bases: TGTGCCAGCAGCGGAACAGGGGGCGAGGAAAAACTGTTTTTT. Protein sequence: CASSGTGGEEKLFF. Supplemented by reference TRBV9 and TRBJ1-4, the full variable domain reads DSGVTQTPKHLITATGQRVTLRCSPRSGDLSVYWYQQSLDQGLQFLIQYYNGEERAKGNILERFSAQQFPDLHSELNLSSLELGDSALYFCASSGTGGEEKLFFGSGTQLSVL.